These 30 T cell receptor beta chains came from one sample sequenced in a study of HIV-infected patients and healthy controls. Alpha and beta constant-region primers primed reverse transcription of approximately 500 ng RNA. Separate chain-specific third strand synthesis with multiplexing indices produced the alpha and beta libraries. TCRdb redid the calling of the 5' RACE reads with MiXCR, one entry per CDR3 protein. The repertoire consists of some 17,000 distinct CDR3 sequences, with 9.4% occurring once and the leading ten covering around 5.5%. No cell fractionation was done, so the repertoire covers all unsorted peripheral blood T cells. The sequenced material came from blood. These receptors all stem from an adult in good health.

This clonotype has ten or more counts. This rearrangement joins TRBV29-1 to TRBJ2-1; 9 positions agree with TRBD1. The CDR3 is 16 residues long. CDR1 SQVTM and CDR2 ANQGSEA come from the germline V gene. V trimming: 7 bases; J trimming: 4 bases; junction bases outside the gene matches: 14. CDR3 nucleotides: TGCAGCGCTTTATTCTCCCGGGACAGGGCATACAATGAGCAGTTCTTC. Residues: CSALFSRDRAYNEQFF.

There are many counts of this clonotype. The chain is built from TRBV7-2 and TRBJ2-2; D is undetermined. The germline V gene encodes CDR1 SGHTA and CDR2 FQGNSA. V was cut by 1 base and J by 1 base, with 4 bases left in between. The CDR3 is 14 residues long. This CDR3 is CASSLGGNTGELFF. CDR3 nucleotides: TGTGCCAGCAGCTTAGGAGGGAACACCGGGGAGCTGTTTTTT.

The chain uses TRBV30 and TRBJ2-5; D remains ambiguous. This CDR3 is 13 amino acids long. V was shortened by 0 bases and J by 5 bases, with 10 bases between the two germline ends. In germline, CDR1 is GTSNPN, CDR2 SVGIG (reference sequence). The CDR3 region is CAWSVGSWETQYF. The CDR3 DNA follows: TGTGCCTGGAGTGTAGGGTCGTGGGAGACCCAGTACTTC.

The table lists this clonotype with many counts. The V and J genes are TRBV5-6 and TRBJ2-1; no clear D. The CDR3 sequence is 12 residues long. Germline values: CDR1 SGHDT, CDR2 YYEEEE. V was trimmed by 1 base and J by 5 bases, leaving 4 bases between them. CDR3 region: CASSLLDNEQFF. CDR3 sequence (DNA): TGTGCCAGCAGCTTGCTAGACAATGAGCAGTTCTTC.

The rearrangement uses TRBV12-3 or TRBV12-4 and TRBJ2-1; TRBD1 is a possible D gene (6 bases). The CDR3 contains 13 residues. Trimming pared 6 bases from V and 4 bases from J, leaving 10 bases between. Here the CDR3 DNA reads TGTGCCAGCAGCCCGGACAGATACAATGAGCAGTTCTTC. Amino acids: CASSPDRYNEQFF.

There are many counts of this clonotype. The chain carries TRBV4-1 and TRBJ1-3; TRBD1 might be the D (5 bases). V was clipped by 1 base and J by 2 bases, with 12 bases between them. Germline V gives CDR1 MGHRA, CDR2 YSYEKL. The CDR3 is made up of 16 amino acids. DNA of the CDR3: TGCGCCAGCAGCCAAGGGCAGGGTAGCCCTGGAAACACCATATATTTT. It is translated as CASSQGQGSPGNTIYF.

At least ten counts were recorded for this clonotype. This sequence joins TRBV30 and TRBJ2-1; 8 positions agree with TRBD2. This CDR3 is built from 16 residues. V lost 4 bases to trimming and J lost 3 bases; unmatched junction nucleotides: 11. Germline loops: CDR1 GTSNPN, CDR2 SVGIG (reference sequence). The CDR3 bases are TGTGCCTGGACCAACTCGGGACTAGGGGACTACAATGAGCAGTTCTTC. Amino acids: CAWTNSGLGDYNEQFF.

This clonotype was counted between two and nine times. V usage is TRBV28 and J usage is TRBJ2-5; TRBD1 agrees at 12 bases. CDR1 and CDR2 from the germline V gene are MDHEN and SYDVKM. CDR3 length: 17 residues. With V trimmed by 2 bases and J by 4 bases, 8 bases remained unmatched. In DNA, the CDR3 is TGTGCCAGCAGTTTAAATTTGTGGGACAGGGGGCCAGAGACCCAGTACTTC. This translates into CASSLNLWDRGPETQYF.

The genes are TRBV6-1 and TRBJ2-7, with a possible D match to TRBD1 (5 bases). The CDR3 sequence is 16 residues long. Trimming took 3 bases from V and 2 from J, leaving 17 bases between them. Germline V gene data show CDR1 as MNHNS and CDR2 as SASEGT. CDR3 in amino acids: CASSEDGFVGAYEQYF. CDR3 sequence (DNA): TGTGCCAGCAGTGAGGACGGCTTCGTAGGGGCCTACGAGCAGTACTTC.

The CDR3 region is CAWRETSGRDTQYF. The CDR3 coding sequence is TGTGCCTGGAGAGAGACTAGCGGGAGGGATACGCAGTATTTT. V gene TRBV30 combines with J gene TRBJ2-3; 13 bases map to TRBD2. V lost 3 bases to trimming and J lost 6 bases; unmatched junction nucleotides: 3. This CDR3 comprises 14 residues. CDR1 is GTSNPN and CDR2 is SVGIG in the germline V gene (reference sequence).

In its sample, this clonotype was seen many times. V usage is TRBV7-2 and J usage is TRBJ2-3, with TRBD2 matching 8 bases. Germline V gene lookup returns CDR1 SGHTA and CDR2 FQGNSA. The ends lost 5 bases at V and 4 bases at J; junction bases unmatched: 29. The CDR3 is made up of 22 amino acids. CDR3 amino acids: CASSPPRNLWREASIGADTQYF. The CDR3 DNA reads TGTGCCAGCAGCCCCCCCCGAAACCTATGGCGGGAGGCTTCTATTGGGGCAGATACGCAGTATTTT. The full variable domain, with the rest looked up from reference TRBV7-2 and TRBJ2-3, is GAGVSQSPSNKVTEKGKDVELRCDPISGHTALYWYRQSLGQGLEFLIYFQGNSAPDKSGLPSDRFSAERTGGSVSTLTIQRTQQEDSAVYLCASSPPRNLWREASIGADTQYFGPGTRLTVL.

This clonotype showed up many times. This chain connects TRBV28 to TRBJ2-7; D remains ambiguous. Trimming left V 5 bases short and J 3 bases short, with 5 bases between. Germline V gene sequence: CDR1 MDHEN, CDR2 SYDVKM. The CDR3 is made up of 11 amino acids. CDR3 coding DNA: TGTGCCAGCAGTCGAGTCTACGAGCAGTACTTC. Translated: CASSRVYEQYF.

This clonotype was seen ten or more times. The CDR3 DNA sequence: TGTGCCAGCAGTTATTCTCCGTCGGATACGGATACGCAGTATTTT. Translation: CASSYSPSDTDTQYF. This chain joins TRBV6-2 or TRBV6-3 and TRBJ2-3; D not certain. From germline, CDR1 is MNHEY and CDR2 SVGEGT. This CDR3 region has 15 residues. Trimming left V 3 bases short and J 6 bases short, with 16 bases between.

This clonotype is medium-sized. The chain links TRBV6-5 to TRBJ2-5; 10 bases agree with TRBD1. V lost 8 bases, J lost 3 bases, and 3 bases stayed unmatched. CDR1 is MNHEY, CDR2 SVGAGI, per germline. The CDR3 has 13 amino acids. The CDR3 coding sequence is TGTGCCAGCGGGACAGGGGCGAAAGAGACCCAGTACTTC. Its translation is CASGTGAKETQYF.

This clonotype was observed at least ten times. The germline gene is not matched at one end of the junction; a read error may be the cause. J is TRBJ2-3 and V is TRBV7-7; D is unresolved. CDR1 and CDR2 (germline): SSHAT, FNYEAQ (reference sequence). CDR3 length: 15 amino acids. The CDR3 DNA sequence: TGTGCTAGCAGCTTAGATCTAGGGCCCACAGATACGCAGTATTTT. It encodes CASSLDLGPTDTQYF.

This clonotype is judged medium-sized. The genes are TRBV6-5 and TRBJ2-3; D is ambiguous. The CDR3 is 15 amino acids. CDR1 is MNHEY, CDR2 SVGAGI, per germline. The V and J ends lost 2 bases and 0 bases respectively, with 9 bases between them. DNA of the CDR3: TGTGCCAGCAGTTACCGGGTAGCTAGCACAGATACGCAGTATTTT. Residues: CASSYRVASTDTQYF.

In its sample, this clonotype ranks as medium-sized (0.01 to 0.1%). This chain links TRBV20-1 with TRBJ1-5; perhaps TRBD1 as D (6 bases). The CDR3 has 13 residues. Deletions cut 4 bases from V and 5 bases from J, with 12 bases between. Per the germline V gene, CDR1 is DFQATT and CDR2 is SNEGSKA (reference sequence). CDR3 nucleotide sequence: TGCAGTGCTACCGTCAGGGGAGATCAGCCCCAGCATTTT. It codes for CSATVRGDQPQHF.

The chain couples TRBV7-9 to TRBJ2-1; TRBD2 agrees at 12 bases. Germline CDR1 is SEHNR and CDR2 is FQNEAQ (reference sequence). Losses at the gene ends were 3 bases for V and 14 bases for J; bases not matched to a gene: 11. CDR3 length equals 15 residues. The CDR3 nucleotides are TGTGCCAGCAGCTTGCTAGCGGGAGGGGCCGGAGGGGAGTTCTTC. This codes for CASSLLAGGAGGEFF.

The chain has TRBV7-2 and TRBJ2-6, with D perhaps matching TRBD2 (6 bases). The CDR3 runs to 16 residues. The ends were cut back, 1 base at V and 4 bases at J, with 11 bases in the middle. Germline V gene lookup returns CDR1 SGHTA and CDR2 FQGNSA. CDR3 DNA: TGTGCCAGCAGCTTAGTATGGGGGGACGGGGCCAACGTCCTGACTTTC. Amino acids: CASSLVWGDGANVLTF.

This clonotype is deemed medium-sized (0.01 to 0.1%). The rearrangement links TRBV29-1 to TRBJ2-7; D ambiguous. Deletions cut 6 bases from V and 7 bases from J, with 10 bases between. Germline CDR1 is SQVTM and CDR2 is ANQGSEA. The CDR3 has 10 residues. CDR3 sequence: CSVAWQEQYV. DNA for the CDR3: TGCAGCGTGGCCTGGCAAGAGCAGTACGTC.

In this sample, this clonotype turned up a few times. This chain joins TRBV20-1 and TRBJ2-3, with D possibly matching TRBD2 (7 bases). The germline V gene encodes CDR1 DFQATT and CDR2 SNEGSKA (reference sequence). The CDR3 contains 15 residues. Trimming stripped 0 bases from V and 2 bases from J, with 12 bases between. This CDR3 is CSARDFAGATDTQYF. CDR3 nucleotide sequence: TGCAGTGCTAGAGATTTCGCGGGGGCCACAGATACGCAGTATTTT.

The rearrangement uses TRBV11-2 and TRBJ2-4; 9 bases map to TRBD2. Looked up from germline, CDR1 is SGHAT and CDR2 is FQNNGV. The CDR3 totals 19 residues. J was trimmed by 3 bases and V by 2 bases; bases with no gene match: 14. The CDR3 DNA follows: TGTGCCAGCAGCTTATCCACGGGAGTAGCGGGAGCGGGCAAAAACATTCAGTACTTC. Encoded protein: CASSLSTGVAGAGKNIQYF.

This clonotype has ten or more counts. The chain employs TRBV6-5 and TRBJ1-5; 7 bases align to TRBD1. Looked up from germline, CDR1 is MNHEY and CDR2 is SVGAGI. The CDR3 consists of 15 residues. The V and J ends lost 5 bases and 4 bases, in that order; junction bases with no gene match: 8. CDR3 sequence (DNA): TGTGCCAGCAGTCCGTGGACAGGAGGGAATCAGCCCCAGCATTTT. Its translation: CASSPWTGGNQPQHF.

By its share, this clonotype is medium-sized. This chain connects TRBV11-2 to TRBJ2-5; D unresolved. Germline CDR1 and CDR2: SGHAT and FQNNGV. This CDR3 is 12 amino acids long. The V and J ends lost 5 bases and 3 bases respectively, with 7 bases between them. CDR3 in amino acids: CASSLSKETQYF. The CDR3 DNA sequence: TGTGCCAGCAGCCTGTCTAAAGAGACCCAGTACTTC.

This clonotype was counted many times. The chain employs TRBV29-1 and TRBJ1-2; a possible D gene is TRBD1 (6 bases). Germline CDR1 is SQVTM and CDR2 is ANQGSEA. The CDR3 is made up of 14 amino acids. The V and J ends lost 6 bases and 6 bases respectively, with 20 bases between them. CDR3 DNA: TGCAGCGTATCGCCCTTACAGGGAATCGATGGCTACACCTTC. Protein sequence: CSVSPLQGIDGYTF.

There are many counts of this clonotype. The J gene is TRBJ1-1, the V gene TRBV20-1; no reliable D call. The CDR3 sequence is 14 residues long. Germline CDR1 reads DFQATT; CDR2 reads SNEGSKA (reference sequence). CDR3 DNA: TGCTCTACTACGGGCCGGAGAATGAACACTGAAGCTTTCTTT. It translates to CSTTGRRMNTEAFF.

This clonotype was seen many times. The chain couples TRBV20-1 to TRBJ2-1; possibly TRBD2 for D (6 bases). V was shortened by 6 bases and J by 9 bases, with 12 bases between the two germline ends. Germline CDR1 and CDR2: DFQATT and SNEGSKA (reference sequence). The CDR3 covers 11 residues. DNA for the CDR3: TGCAGTGCCTCTAGGAGGGGTGAGCAGTTCTTC. Protein sequence: CSASRRGEQFF.

Ten or more counts support this clonotype. The J gene is TRBJ2-1, the V gene TRBV2; 10 nucleotides align to TRBD2. Germline V gene lookup returns CDR1 SNHLY and CDR2 FYNNEI. Losses at the gene ends were 3 bases for V and 14 bases for J; bases not matched to a gene: 19. This CDR3 comprises 17 residues. The CDR3 here is CASSEQLAGPQGASEFF. The DNA of the CDR3 is TGTGCCAGCAGTGAGCAACTAGCGGGGCCGCAGGGTGCTTCCGAGTTCTTC.

This clonotype has just a few counts. The chain links TRBV6-6 to TRBJ1-5; TRBD1 is a possible D gene (6 bases). The V end lost 6 bases, the J end lost 3 bases, and 21 bases lay between the germline ends. CDR1 MNHNY and CDR2 SVGAGI come from the germline V gene (reference sequence). The CDR3 is 17 residues long. The CDR3 loop reads CASSRFQTGRYNQPQHF. The CDR3 DNA reads as TGTGCCAGCAGCCGATTTCAGACAGGCCGCTACAATCAGCCCCAGCATTTT.

This clonotype was recorded at least ten times. This CDR3 reads CAISEIPGEDQPQHF. The CDR3 region has the DNA TGTGCCATCAGTGAGATCCCAGGGGAAGATCAGCCCCAGCATTTT. This chain uses TRBV10-3 with TRBJ1-5; D might be TRBD1 (6 bases). Germline CDR1 reads ENHRY; CDR2 reads SYGVKD. V was pared by 2 bases and J by 5 bases, with 13 bases between. The CDR3 has 15 amino acids.